This T cell receptor beta chain derives from a study of vaccination effects on CD4 cells after COVID-19 (dated by TCRdb to the early 2020s). Notes on the research overall: Participants received two doses of either the BNT162b2 or the mRNA-1273 mRNA SARS-CoV-2 vaccine. A total of 9 to 11 COVID-19 convalescent patients and a few SARS-CoV-2-naive healthy vaccine recipients were included in the full study. SARS-CoV-2 spike-specific CD4+ TCR repertoires from before and after mRNA vaccination were compared in COVID-19 convalescent patients and in infection-naive vaccine recipients. Cultures from other donors in the study were sequenced using the Oncomine TCR Beta short-read assay on an Illumina iSeq 100.

Results and caveats for the whole study, not just this receptor: Among healthy vaccine recipients, nearly all vaccine-induced clones were SARS-CoV-2 mono-reactive, and only 1 of 255 was cross-reactive with common cold coronaviruses. The study was limited by a small number of convalescent patients and lacked early post-infection timepoints. Both infection-induced and vaccine-induced clones contracted markedly at late post-vaccination timepoints, which is consistent with waning T cell responses.

The germline V gene gives CDR1 as SGDLS and CDR2 as YYNGEE. V is shortened by 2 bases, J by 1 base, and the region joining them spans 8 bases. Counted from cysteine to phenylalanine, this CDR3 has 14 amino acids. Here the CDR3 DNA is all that survives: 42 bases in frame from base 1. A note on this clone: Its antigen is still unknown. No per-base quality is available; no much larger clone lies one base away.

In the ViraFEST assay, PBMC were stimulated with viral peptide pools, and TCR sequencing was then used to find antigen-specific CD4+ T cell clonotypes based on their expansion. After less than 13 days of culture, CD4+ T cells were isolated with the EasySep CD4+ T cell isolation kit. Healthy vaccine recipients had no prior SARS-CoV-2 infection, confirmed by negative nucleocapsid antibodies before and after vaccination. Each well held over 1.5 million PBMC cultured in IMDM containing about 5.4% human AB serum, about 10 IU/ml IL-2 and gentamicin, along with approximately 10 ug/ml peptides. On days 3 and 7, half of the culture medium was replaced with fresh IL-2-containing medium. Unless noted otherwise, every peptide stimulation condition was cultured in triplicate wells. Using Ficoll-Paque Plus gradient centrifugation, PBMC were separated from whole blood and then either used fresh or cryopreserved at -140C. Overlapping peptide pools spanned the spike proteins of SARS-CoV-2 and the common cold coronaviruses HCoV-NL63, HCoV-OC43 and HCoV-229E. The QIAamp micro DNA kit was used to extract genomic DNA from the cultured CD4+ T cells.

Library construction relied on the immunoSEQ multiplex PCR assay. DNA from the cultured and isolated CD4+ T cells underwent TCR beta CDR3 sequencing. The original pipeline was this. Non-productive TCR sequences were removed and reads were trimmed to the CDR3 region, keeping CDR3s of at least 7 amino acids. The MANAFEST web app was used to identify antigen-specific clonotypes by comparing expansion in peptide wells with expansion in reference cultures. Positive clones required FDR<0.05 expansion versus reference and all other wells, odds ratio above 5, and frequency above 0.1% in two replicate wells. A clonotype was called cross-reactive if it was significantly expanded both in SARS-CoV-2 spike wells and in at least one common cold coronavirus spike condition. Levenshtein distance calculated with the stringdist R package was used to assess CDR3 similarity, and unrooted trees were constructed with ape in R 3.6.1. TCRdb took over this immuneACCESS table, retaining in-frame rearrangements with V and J assigned. Such tables are incomplete; in checked studies, under half of the missing clones stem from an unresolved V gene, and the remainder is unexplained. The V and J calls and clone size are taken from that table; D and trimming were inferred from the DNA. This sample is represented by roughly 61,000 clones; 80% to 90% of them were singletons. The ten most abundant clones make up 2.5% of the sample.

Source: CD4+ T cells from PBMCs cultured with HCoV-229E spike peptides, taken before COVID-19 vaccination. Interpreted using the paper, the cell subset or site label stands for: HCoV-229E spike overlapping peptide pool stimulation. Recombination linked TRBV9 to TRBJ2-3; the D segment might be TRBD1 or TRBD2, since each matches 5 bases. This TCR derives from a human donor who received a COVID-19 vaccine. The DNA sequence is as follows: TGTGCCAGCAGCGTTGGGACGGGCACAGATACGCAGTATTTT. Translation gives CASSVGTGTDTQYF.